The rows below give T cell receptor beta chains drawn from one sample of a study of CD8 T cells in Susac syndrome. TCRdb recomputed calls from the immunoSEQ multiplex PCR reads with MiXCR, one row per CDR3 protein. The table has about 60,000 distinct CDR3 sequences, 90% to 95% seen once. Sequencing input: CD8+ T cells from PBMCs. These receptor sequences come from a human donor with multiple sclerosis. CDR3s include the opening cysteine and the closing phenylalanine or tryptophan. A D gene is named only where the DNA matches it firmly. Clone size appears in some rows only: once, few, many, or a class for an expanded clone.

v_call: TRBV6-5; clone_size: .; j_call: TRBJ2-7; cdr3_length: 13; d_call: TRBD1; cdr3_nt: TGTGCCAGCAGACCCCCAGGGGGATACGAGCAGTACTTC; cdr3_aa: CASRPPGGYEQYF
v_call: TRBV7-9; clone_size: once; j_call: TRBJ1-4; cdr3_length: 17; d_call: TRBD1; cdr3_nt: TGTGCCAGCAGCGGATCACGACAGGGGGCAACTAATGAAAAACTGTTTTTT; cdr3_aa: CASSGSRQGATNEKLFF
v_call: TRBV3-1; clone_size: once; j_call: TRBJ2-1; cdr3_length: 15; d_call: TRBD2; cdr3_nt: TGTGCCACCTCAGCGGGGGAAAGCTCCTACAATGAGCAGTTCTTC; cdr3_aa: CATSAGESSYNEQFF
v_call: TRBV6-1; clone_size: .; j_call: TRBJ2-7; cdr3_length: 17; d_call: TRBD2; cdr3_nt: TGTGCCAGCAGATCCCGGGGGGAGCGGGAGGGCCTCTACGAGCAGTACTTC; cdr3_aa: CASRSRGEREGLYEQYF
v_call: TRBV28; clone_size: .; j_call: TRBJ2-2; cdr3_length: 12; d_call: .; cdr3_nt: TGTGCCAGCAGTTTATCCTTAGGGGAGCTGTTTTTT; cdr3_aa: CASSLSLGELFF
v_call: TRBV13; clone_size: .; j_call: TRBJ1-1; cdr3_length: 13; d_call: TRBD1; cdr3_nt: TGTGCCAGTGCGGGACAGGGGGACGCTGAAGCTTTCTTT; cdr3_aa: CASAGQGDAEAFF
v_call: TRBV5-1; clone_size: .; j_call: TRBJ2-4; cdr3_length: 15; d_call: .; cdr3_nt: TGCGCCAGCAGCTTGGGCAGGGCCCCCAAAAACATTCAGTACTTC; cdr3_aa: CASSLGRAPKNIQYF
v_call: TRBV28; clone_size: .; j_call: TRBJ2-7; cdr3_length: 12; d_call: .; cdr3_nt: TGTGCCAGCAGATCGCCGACCTACGAGCAGTACTTC; cdr3_aa: CASRSPTYEQYF
v_call: TRBV6-5; clone_size: .; j_call: TRBJ2-2; cdr3_length: 14; d_call: TRBD1; cdr3_nt: TGTGCCAGCAGTCATGACAGGGCCCCCGGGGAGCTGTTTTTT; cdr3_aa: CASSHDRAPGELFF
v_call: TRBV29-1; clone_size: .; j_call: TRBJ2-2; cdr3_length: 13; d_call: .; cdr3_nt: TGCAGCGGTACCGGCGAGAACACCGGGGAGCTGTTTTTT; cdr3_aa: CSGTGENTGELFF
v_call: TRBV9; clone_size: .; j_call: TRBJ2-7; cdr3_length: 15; d_call: .; cdr3_nt: TGTGCCAGCAGCGAACGACAGGAATCGTGGTACGAGCAGTACTTC; cdr3_aa: CASSERQESWYEQYF
v_call: TRBV27; clone_size: .; j_call: TRBJ2-1; cdr3_length: 13; d_call: TRBD2; cdr3_nt: TGTGCCAGCAGTTCGGGGGGGAACAATGAGCAGTTCTTC; cdr3_aa: CASSSGGNNEQFF
v_call: TRBV27; clone_size: .; j_call: TRBJ2-7; cdr3_length: 13; d_call: TRBD2; cdr3_nt: TGTGCCAGCAGTCCGGGGGGGATCTACGAGCAGTACTTC; cdr3_aa: CASSPGGIYEQYF
v_call: TRBV27; clone_size: .; j_call: TRBJ2-7; cdr3_length: 13; d_call: .; cdr3_nt: TGTGCCAGCAGTTTAGGCCTCTCCTACGAGCAGTACTTC; cdr3_aa: CASSLGLSYEQYF
v_call: TRBV25-1; clone_size: once; j_call: TRBJ2-7; cdr3_length: 13; d_call: .; cdr3_nt: TGTGCCACCTCCGCGGGCATTCGCTACGAGCAGTACTTC; cdr3_aa: CATSAGIRYEQYF
v_call: TRBV4-1; clone_size: .; j_call: TRBJ1-6; cdr3_length: 18; d_call: .; cdr3_nt: TGCGCCAGCAGCCAAGGATCTCGGGGCGCGGGGCCTGATTCACCCCTCCACTTT; cdr3_aa: CASSQGSRGAGPDSPLHF
v_call: TRBV28; clone_size: .; j_call: TRBJ1-2; cdr3_length: 11; d_call: .; cdr3_nt: TGTGCCAGCAGTTTTGGCTATGGCTACACCTTC; cdr3_aa: CASSFGYGYTF
v_call: TRBV29-1; clone_size: .; j_call: TRBJ1-5; cdr3_length: 14; d_call: .; cdr3_nt: TGCAGCGTTGAGACATACTCTAGCAATCAGCCCCAGCATTTT; cdr3_aa: CSVETYSSNQPQHF
v_call: TRBV5-4; clone_size: .; j_call: TRBJ1-1; cdr3_length: 14; d_call: .; cdr3_nt: TGTGCCAGCAGCCTAGCTTACGGGAACACTGAAGCTTTCTTT; cdr3_aa: CASSLAYGNTEAFF
v_call: TRBV28; clone_size: .; j_call: TRBJ2-3; cdr3_length: 14; d_call: .; cdr3_nt: TGTGCCAGCAGCCAAGTCGGGGGCACAGATACGCAGTATTTT; cdr3_aa: CASSQVGGTDTQYF
v_call: TRBV7-3; clone_size: few; j_call: TRBJ2-1; cdr3_length: 16; d_call: .; cdr3_nt: TGTGCCAGCAGCCCCCCTAGCGCGAGCTCCTACAATGAGCAGTTCTTC; cdr3_aa: CASSPPSASSYNEQFF
v_call: TRBV27; clone_size: .; j_call: TRBJ2-7; cdr3_length: 16; d_call: TRBD2; cdr3_nt: TGTGCCAGCAGACGAAACCCCGGGACTAGCGCTATAGAGCAGTACTTC; cdr3_aa: CASRRNPGTSAIEQYF
v_call: TRBV5-4; clone_size: .; j_call: TRBJ2-1; cdr3_length: 16; d_call: TRBD2; cdr3_nt: TGTGCCAGCAGCGAAACTAGCGGGGGGACCTACAATGAGCAGTTCTTC; cdr3_aa: CASSETSGGTYNEQFF
v_call: TRBV20-1; clone_size: .; j_call: TRBJ2-5; cdr3_length: 16; d_call: .; cdr3_nt: TGCAGTGCCCGAGCCCGGGAGTCCTTGTACCAAGAGACCCAGTACTTC; cdr3_aa: CSARARESLYQETQYF
v_call: TRBV7-2; clone_size: .; j_call: TRBJ1-6; cdr3_length: 17; d_call: .; cdr3_nt: TGTGCCAGCAGCCTCACCGGGGGGGCGGTCAACGGTTCACCCCTCCACTTT; cdr3_aa: CASSLTGGAVNGSPLHF
v_call: TRBV20-1; clone_size: once; j_call: TRBJ2-7; cdr3_length: 15; d_call: .; cdr3_nt: TGCAGTGCTAGAGATCGGCAGGGGAGCACCTACGAGCAGTACTTC; cdr3_aa: CSARDRQGSTYEQYF
v_call: TRBV4-1; clone_size: .; j_call: TRBJ2-7; cdr3_length: 12; d_call: TRBD1; cdr3_nt: TGCGCCAGCAGCCAGGACAGGGACGAGCAGTACTTC; cdr3_aa: CASSQDRDEQYF
v_call: TRBV7-6; clone_size: .; j_call: TRBJ2-7; cdr3_length: 15; d_call: TRBD1; cdr3_nt: TGTGCCAGCAGCTTAGCCCGGGACAGGGCCCACGAGCAGTACTTC; cdr3_aa: CASSLARDRAHEQYF